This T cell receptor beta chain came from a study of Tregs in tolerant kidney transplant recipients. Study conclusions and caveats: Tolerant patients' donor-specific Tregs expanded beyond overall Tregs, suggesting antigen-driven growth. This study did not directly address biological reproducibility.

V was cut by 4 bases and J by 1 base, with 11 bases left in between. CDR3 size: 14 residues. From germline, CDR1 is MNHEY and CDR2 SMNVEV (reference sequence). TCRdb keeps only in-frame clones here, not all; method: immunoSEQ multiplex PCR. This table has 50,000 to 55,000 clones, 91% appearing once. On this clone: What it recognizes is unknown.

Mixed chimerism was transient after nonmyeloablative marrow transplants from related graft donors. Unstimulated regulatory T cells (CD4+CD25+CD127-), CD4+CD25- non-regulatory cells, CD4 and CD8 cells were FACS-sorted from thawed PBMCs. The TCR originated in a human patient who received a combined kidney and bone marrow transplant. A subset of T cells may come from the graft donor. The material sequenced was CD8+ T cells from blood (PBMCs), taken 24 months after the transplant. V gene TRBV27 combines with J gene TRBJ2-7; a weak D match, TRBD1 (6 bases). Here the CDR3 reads CASSYRAESYEQYF. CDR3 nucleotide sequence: TGTGCCAGCAGTTACAGGGCAGAGTCCTACGAGCAGTACTTC.